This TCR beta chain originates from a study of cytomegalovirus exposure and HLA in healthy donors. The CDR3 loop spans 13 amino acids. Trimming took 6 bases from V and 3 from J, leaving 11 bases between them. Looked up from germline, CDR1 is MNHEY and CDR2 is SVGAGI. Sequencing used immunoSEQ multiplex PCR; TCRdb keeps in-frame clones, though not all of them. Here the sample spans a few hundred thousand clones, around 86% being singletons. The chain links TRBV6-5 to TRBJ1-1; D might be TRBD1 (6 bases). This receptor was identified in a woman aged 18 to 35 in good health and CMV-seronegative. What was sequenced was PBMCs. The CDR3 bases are TGTGCCAGCAGAGTACAGGGAGACACTGAAGCTTTCTTT. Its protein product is CASRVQGDTEAFF.